The 28 T cell receptor beta chains reported below all come from one sample, sequenced in a study of OX40 agonist ivuxolimab in advanced cancers. The assay was immunoSEQ multiplex PCR, and TCRdb's table has in-frame clones only and misses some. Of some 100,000 clones in the sample, 94% were seen once. Sequenced material: CD4+ or CD8+ T cells sorted from blood, taken in a trial of the OX40 agonist ivuxolimab. These receptors all stem from an adult with an advanced solid tumor such as melanoma, head and neck, liver or kidney cancer.

J is TRBJ2-7 and V is TRBV19, with 12 bases that match TRBD2. CDR3 length: 20 amino acids. The trim removed 2 bases at V and 0 bases at J, leaving 14 bases unmatched. Germline V CDR1 and CDR2: LNHDA, SQIVND (reference sequence). In DNA, the CDR3 is TGTGCCAGTAGTATATCCATACCCGCATCGACTAGCGGGAGCTCCTACGAGCAGTACTTC. Its translation is CASSISIPASTSGSSYEQYF.

This clone has only a few counts. The genes are TRBV9 and TRBJ1-1, with D unclear. The CDR3 consists of 15 residues. Germline V gene sequence: CDR1 SGDLS, CDR2 YYNGEE. With 4 bases removed from V and 1 base from J, the gap between germline ends came to 14 bases. The CDR3 reads CASSTRVGRNTEAFF. CDR3 nucleotides: TGTGCCAGCAGCACCCGGGTTGGGAGGAACACTGAAGCTTTCTTT.

The chain has TRBV15 and TRBJ1-2, with D tentatively TRBD1 (5 bases). CDR3 size: 12 residues. Germline assignment: CDR1 LNHNV and CDR2 YYDKDF (reference sequence). The ends were cut back, 5 bases at V and 3 bases at J, with 7 bases in the middle. In nucleotides, the CDR3 is TGTGCCACCAGCGCAGGGTACTATGGCTACACCTTC. This translates into CATSAGYYGYTF. The full variable domain, completed using reference TRBV15 and TRBJ1-2, is DAMVIQNPRYQVTQFGKPVTLSCSQTLNHNVMYWYQQKSSQAPKLLFHYYDKDFNNEADTPDNFQSRRPNTSFCFLDIRSPGLGDTAMYLCATSAGYYGYTFGSGTRLTVV.

This clone appeared once. The chain combines TRBV7-3 with TRBJ1-5, with a tentative D call TRBD1 (5 bases). Germline assignment: CDR1 SGHTA and CDR2 FQGTGA. Deletions cut 1 base from V and 0 bases from J, with 13 bases between. This CDR3 spans 17 amino acids. The CDR3 sequence is CASSLRQGYYSNQPQHF. CDR3 DNA: TGTGCCAGCAGCTTAAGGCAGGGCTATTATAGCAATCAGCCCCAGCATTTT.

The gene calls are TRBV7-2 and TRBJ1-5; TRBD1 agrees at 9 bases. Looked up from germline, CDR1 is SGHTA and CDR2 is FQGNSA. The J segment lost 6 bases and the V segment lost 1 base, leaving 4 bases of the junction unmatched. The CDR3 length is 15 residues. CDR3 sequence reads: CASSLEDRGGQPQHF. In DNA, the CDR3 is TGTGCCAGCAGCTTAGAAGACAGGGGGGGTCAGCCCCAGCATTTT.

The rearrangement links TRBV28 to TRBJ1-1, with TRBD1 matching over 9 bases. J gave up 4 bases and V 3 bases, and 6 bases lay outside the gene matches. CDR1 MDHEN and CDR2 SYDVKM come from the germline V gene. There are 15 residues in the CDR3. In DNA form, the CDR3 reads TGTGCCAGCAGTTTGGACAGGGGAAAGGTCACTGAAGCTTTCTTT. Amino acid sequence: CASSLDRGKVTEAFF. The full variable domain, with the rest looked up from reference TRBV28 and TRBJ1-1, is DVKVTQSSRYLVKRTGEKVFLECVQDMDHENMFWYRQDPGLGLRLIYFSYDVKMKEKGDIPEGYSVSREKKERFSLILESASTNQTSMYLCASSLDRGKVTEAFFGQGTRLTVV.

The chain has TRBV10-2 and TRBJ2-3; 8 bases are shared with TRBD2. The germline V gene encodes CDR1 WSHSY and CDR2 SAAADI. This CDR3 region has 14 residues. The V segment lost 8 bases and the J segment 2 bases; nucleotides outside the gene matches: 6. The CDR3 here is CASGGAGDTDTQYF. In nucleotides, the CDR3 is TGCGCCAGCGGGGGAGCGGGGGACACAGATACGCAGTATTTT.

This chain connects TRBV19 to TRBJ1-2, with D possibly being TRBD1 (5 bases). The germline V and J ends were trimmed by 3 bases and 3 bases, with 8 bases remaining between them. The germline CDR1 and CDR2 sequences are LNHDA and SQIVND (reference sequence). This CDR3 comprises 13 residues. CDR3 amino acids: CASSIGGDYGYTF. The CDR3 coding sequence is TGTGCCAGTAGTATCGGGGGGGACTATGGCTACACCTTC. The whole variable domain, remainder taken from reference TRBV19 and TRBJ1-2, is DGGITQSPKYLFRKEGQNVTLSCEQNLNHDAMYWYRQDPGQGLRLIYYSQIVNDFQKGDIAEGYSVSREKKESFPLTVTSAQKNPTAFYLCASSIGGDYGYTFGSGTRLTVV.

Only one count was recorded for this clone. This rearrangement joins TRBV4-2 to TRBJ1-1; D unclear. V lost 1 base and J lost 5, with 5 bases in between. CDR1 LGHNA and CDR2 YNFKEQ come from the germline V gene. The CDR3 totals 12 residues. CDR3 in amino acids: CASSQGRTEAFF. The CDR3 DNA is TGTGCCAGCAGCCAAGGGCGGACTGAAGCTTTCTTT.

This chain uses TRBV27 with TRBJ2-5; possibly TRBD1 for D (6 bases). CDR1 and CDR2 from the germline V gene are MNHEY and SMNVEV (reference sequence). V shed 4 bases and J shed 1 base, with 16 bases lying between them. This CDR3 comprises 16 residues. The DNA for the CDR3 is TGTGCCAGCAGTTCGCAGGGGCATTGGGGCCAAGAGACCCAGTACTTC. Amino acid sequence: CASSSQGHWGQETQYF.

This sequence joins TRBV6-5 and TRBJ1-2, with a weak D call TRBD1 (5 bases). The CDR3 has 15 amino acids. V dropped 4 bases and J dropped 1 base, with 13 bases sitting between them. Germline V gene data show CDR1 as MNHEY and CDR2 as SVGAGI. The CDR3: CASSSGDLYNYGYTF. As DNA, the CDR3 is TGTGCCAGCAGTTCCGGGGACCTCTATAACTATGGCTACACCTTC.

This clone appeared once. This chain links TRBV5-1 with TRBJ2-1; D is possibly TRBD2 (6 bases). This CDR3 contains 16 residues. The germline V gene has CDR1 SGHRS and CDR2 YFSETQ. Trimming pared 2 bases from V and 3 bases from J, leaving 15 bases between. CDR3 sequence reads: CASSLRRDSVYNEQFF. CDR3 bases: TGCGCCAGCAGCTTAAGACGGGACTCGGTCTACAATGAGCAGTTCTTC.

This rearrangement joins TRBV7-8 to TRBJ2-3, with a possible D match to TRBD1 (6 bases). The CDR3 is 16 residues long. The V gene lost 3 bases and the J gene lost 0 bases, with 13 bases spanning the gap. Germline-derived CDR1 and CDR2 are SGHVS and FQNEAQ. The CDR3: CASSLVWTASTDTQYF. The CDR3 DNA reads as TGTGCCAGCAGCTTGGTGTGGACAGCTAGCACAGATACGCAGTATTTT.

This chain joins TRBV6-5 and TRBJ2-1; no reliable D call. V was shortened by 0 bases and J by 9 bases, with 9 bases between the two germline ends. The CDR3 extends over 13 amino acids. Germline V gene data show CDR1 as MNHEY and CDR2 as SVGAGI. CDR3 protein: CASSYSPAREQFF. The CDR3 DNA sequence: TGTGCCAGCAGTTACTCCCCTGCCCGTGAGCAGTTCTTC.

This clone has a single count. The genes are TRBV6-6 and TRBJ2-2; no reliable D call. With 5 bases removed from V and 2 bases from J, the gap between germline ends came to 3 bases. This CDR3 is built from 12 residues. The germline V gene encodes CDR1 MNHNY and CDR2 SVGAGI (reference sequence). CDR3: CASSPNTGELFF. The CDR3 coding sequence is TGTGCCAGCAGTCCCAACACCGGGGAGCTGTTTTTT.

The rearrangement links TRBV11-2 to TRBJ2-2, with 7 bases lining up with TRBD1. The germline CDR1 and CDR2 sequences are SGHAT and FQNNGV. The CDR3 length is 16 residues. The trim removed 5 bases at V and 6 bases at J, leaving 12 bases unmatched. CDR3 residues: CASSPPRGRDAGELFF. The CDR3 coding sequence is TGTGCCAGCAGCCCCCCGAGGGGGCGTGACGCCGGGGAGCTGTTTTTT.

CDR3 residues: CASSVGTGIYEQYF. CDR3 nucleotide sequence: TGTGCCAGCAGTGTGGGGACAGGGATATACGAGCAGTACTTC. The V and J genes are TRBV6-1 and TRBJ2-7; 9 bases are shared with TRBD1. The V and J ends lost 4 bases and 4 bases, in that order; junction bases with no gene match: 5. The CDR3 has 14 amino acids. In germline, CDR1 is MNHNS, CDR2 SASEGT.

The rearrangement joins TRBV19 to TRBJ1-1, with D possibly TRBD1 on 5 matching bases. Per germline, CDR1 LNHDA and CDR2 SQIVND (reference sequence). The CDR3 sequence is 14 residues long. V was shortened by 7 bases and J by 4 bases, with 16 bases between the two germline ends. CDR3 amino acids: CASMRGDLSTEAFF. CDR3 bases: TGTGCCAGTATGCGGGGGGATTTATCCACTGAAGCTTTCTTT.

V usage is TRBV27 and J usage is TRBJ2-2; TRBD2 matches at 13 bases. Looked up from germline, CDR1 is MNHEY and CDR2 is SMNVEV (reference sequence). With 6 bases clipped from V and 7 bases from J, the junction kept 5 bases outside the gene matches. This CDR3 is 15 amino acids long. The CDR3 DNA reads as TGTGCCAGCAGGACTAGCGGGGGGCGGGGCGGGGAGCTGTTTTTT. Translating gives CASRTSGGRGGELFF.

The J gene is TRBJ2-1, the V gene TRBV27, with TRBD2 as a possible D gene (6 bases). Germline V lookup: CDR1 MNHEY, CDR2 SMNVEV (reference sequence). The CDR3 spans 15 residues. The V gene lost 0 bases and the J gene lost 4 bases, with 10 bases spanning the gap. The CDR3 loop reads CASSLSPGVYNEQFF. In nucleotides, the CDR3 is TGTGCCAGCAGTTTATCCCCGGGAGTGTACAATGAGCAGTTCTTC.

The chain links TRBV7-9 to TRBJ1-3; no definite D call. Germline V gene sequence: CDR1 SEHNR, CDR2 FQNEAQ (reference sequence). The CDR3 contains 17 residues. The germline V and J ends were trimmed by 0 bases and 0 bases, with 12 bases remaining between them. CDR3 sequence (DNA): TGTGCCAGCAGCTTAGCTCAGGCCCGCTACTCTGGAAACACCATATATTTT. Amino acid sequence: CASSLAQARYSGNTIYF.

A note on this clone: This sample also contains other DNA sequences that code for the same CDR3. V gene TRBV6-5 combines with J gene TRBJ2-5, with 8 bases that match TRBD2. Per germline, CDR1 MNHEY and CDR2 SVGAGI. This CDR3 is built from 14 residues. Trimming cost V 4 bases and J 4 bases; bases outside gene matches: 5. CDR3 coding DNA: TGTGCCAGCAGTTTAGGAGCGGGAGCAGAGACCCAGTACTTC. Translating gives CASSLGAGAETQYF.

This clone has a single count. J is TRBJ2-7 and V is TRBV2; D is uncertain. Germline V gene sequence: CDR1 SNHLY, CDR2 FYNNEI. Between the trimmed V and J ends, which lost 3 bases and 1 base, there was a span of 4 bases. This CDR3 spans 12 amino acids. As DNA, the CDR3 is TGTGCCAGCAGTGAGGGATCCTACGAGCAGTACTTC. It yields the protein CASSEGSYEQYF.

This clone was picked up a small number of times. The chain recombines TRBV4-2 with TRBJ1-2; D is undetermined. The CDR3 consists of 12 residues. Germline CDR1 and CDR2: LGHNA and YNFKEQ. The V end was cut by 3 bases, the J end by 5 bases, with 7 bases between. The chain's CDR3 is CASSQAGYGYTF. The CDR3 DNA reads TGTGCCAGCAGCCAGGCAGGTTATGGCTACACCTTC.

The V and J genes are TRBV7-8 and TRBJ2-7; 9 positions match TRBD2. CDR3 size: 15 residues. J lost 6 bases, V lost 5 bases, and 11 bases had no gene match. CDR1 is SGHVS, CDR2 FQNEAQ, per germline. CDR3 sequence (DNA): TGTGCCAGCAGCCCTAGGGGGGTACTAGCGGGCGAGCAGTACTTC. Its protein is CASSPRGVLAGEQYF.

The chain joins TRBV6-1 to TRBJ2-7, with 7 positions matching TRBD1. The CDR3 contains 16 residues. V lost 4 bases, J lost 2 bases, and 11 bases stayed unmatched. Germline CDR1 is MNHNS and CDR2 is SASEGT. The CDR3: CASSGDLNRGPYEQYF. Written as DNA, the CDR3 is TGTGCCAGCAGTGGGGATCTTAACAGGGGCCCCTACGAGCAGTACTTC.

The V gene is TRBV9, the J gene TRBJ2-5; 9 bases match TRBD2. This CDR3 region has 17 residues. Germline V gives CDR1 SGDLS, CDR2 YYNGEE. V was clipped by 0 bases and J by 3 bases; unmatched bases: 9. CDR3 coding DNA: TGTGCCAGCAGCGTAGCATTTCGCGGGGGGGTCAAAGAGACCCAGTACTTC. This encodes CASSVAFRGGVKETQYF. Drawing the rest from reference TRBV9 and TRBJ2-5, the complete variable domain is DSGVTQTPKHLITATGQRVTLRCSPRSGDLSVYWYQQSLDQGLQFLIQYYNGEERAKGNILERFSAQQFPDLHSELNLSSLELGDSALYFCASSVAFRGGVKETQYFGPGTRLLVL.

The rearrangement uses TRBV25-1 and TRBJ2-1; TRBD2 agrees at 10 bases. The CDR3 contains 15 residues. Looked up from germline, CDR1 is MGHDK and CDR2 is SYGVNS. With V trimmed by 7 bases and J by 3 bases, 6 bases remained unmatched. The CDR3 DNA reads TGTGCCAGCACCACCCTAGCGGGGGTCTACAATGAGCAGTTCTTC. Its translation is CASTTLAGVYNEQFF. The full variable domain, in which reference TRBV25-1 and TRBJ2-1 provide the parts outside the CDR3, is EADIYQTPRYLVIGTGKKITLECSQTMGHDKMYWYQQDPGMELHLIHYSYGVNSTEKGDLSSESTVSRIRTEHFPLTLESARPSHTSQYLCASTTLAGVYNEQFFGPGTRLTVL.